The 27 T cell receptor beta chains presented below share a single source sample, sequenced in a study of OX40 agonist ivuxolimab in advanced cancers. TCRdb's copy holds only in-frame clones and misses some; the assay was immunoSEQ multiplex PCR. Of 15,000 or so clones in the sample, 70% to 85% were seen once. The sequenced sample was CD4+ or CD8+ T cells sorted from blood, obtained in a trial of the OX40 agonist ivuxolimab. The receptor set was obtained from an adult with an advanced solid tumor such as melanoma, head and neck, liver or kidney cancer.

The chain carries TRBV5-1 and TRBJ2-1; D possibly matches TRBD1 or TRBD2 (7 bases each). The CDR3 length is 17 residues. From germline, CDR1 is SGHRS and CDR2 YFSETQ. V was shortened by 0 bases and J by 7 bases, with 20 bases between the two germline ends. CDR3 amino acids: CASSLAADRLGGNEQFF. DNA of the CDR3: TGCGCCAGCAGCTTGGCCGCGGACAGGTTGGGGGGGAATGAGCAGTTCTTC.

The V and J genes are TRBV4-1 and TRBJ2-3; the D gene is possibly TRBD2 (5 bases). V was clipped by 0 bases and J by 5 bases, with 15 bases between them. Germline V lookup: CDR1 MGHRA, CDR2 YSYEKL. CDR3 length: 16 amino acids. CDR3 sequence: CASSQDQATRGDTQYF. The CDR3 DNA sequence: TGCGCCAGCAGCCAAGATCAGGCGACCCGGGGAGATACGCAGTATTTT.

This chain joins TRBV10-2 and TRBJ1-3, with 8 bases identical to TRBD1. Trimming removed 0 bases from V and 4 bases from J; junction bases left unmatched: 2. This CDR3 is built from 15 residues. Germline V gene lookup returns CDR1 WSHSY and CDR2 SAAADI. Written as DNA, the CDR3 is TGCGCCAGCAGTGAGTCCCGGACAGGGGGAAACACCATATATTTT. This translates into CASSESRTGGNTIYF.

The chain has TRBV4-1 and TRBJ2-7, with 7 nucleotides matching TRBD2. V lost 0 bases to trimming and J lost 7 bases; unmatched junction nucleotides: 12. The CDR3 totals 16 residues. The germline V gene encodes CDR1 MGHRA and CDR2 YSYEKL. The CDR3 spells CASSQDASSGNWEQYF. For the CDR3, the DNA is TGCGCCAGCAGCCAAGACGCGTCCAGCGGGAATTGGGAGCAGTACTTC.

The rearrangement joins TRBV19 to TRBJ2-6; D call uncertain. Germline assignment: CDR1 LNHDA and CDR2 SQIVND (reference sequence). This CDR3 spans 15 amino acids. Trimming left V 2 bases short and J 0 bases short, with 5 bases between. CDR3 DNA sequence: TGTGCCAGTAGTATACAGAGCTCTGGGGCCAACGTCCTGACTTTC. It yields the protein CASSIQSSGANVLTF.

The rearrangement uses TRBV29-1 and TRBJ2-7; TRBD1 matches 7 bases. J lost 4 bases, V lost 8 bases, and 11 bases had no gene match. Germline assignment: CDR1 SQVTM and CDR2 ANQGSEA. This CDR3 contains 13 residues. CDR3 sequence: CSFSGTELYEQYF. CDR3 bases: TGCAGCTTTTCCGGGACAGAACTTTACGAGCAGTACTTC.

This sequence joins TRBV7-8 and TRBJ1-5; 7 nucleotides agree with TRBD1. The V gene end was trimmed by 5 bases and the J gene end by 6 bases; junction bases not matched to a gene: 4. Germline V CDR1 and CDR2: SGHVS, FQNEAQ. The CDR3 extends over 13 amino acids. The CDR3 coding sequence is TGTGCCAGCAGCCGGACAGGCCCTCAGCCCCAGCATTTT. Amino acids: CASSRTGPQPQHF.

V and J are TRBV30 and TRBJ2-3; 8 bases match TRBD2. J was trimmed by 4 bases and V by 4 bases; bases with no gene match: 7. The CDR3 has 14 residues. Per germline, CDR1 GTSNPN and CDR2 SVGIG (reference sequence). CDR3 residues: CAWTERELSDTQYF. CDR3 in DNA: TGTGCCTGGACCGAGCGGGAGTTATCAGATACGCAGTATTTT. Full variable domain (missing parts from reference TRBV30 and TRBJ2-3): SQTIHQWPATLVQPVGSPLSLECTVEGTSNPNLYWYRQAAGRGLQLLFYSVGIGQISSEVPQNLSASRPQDRQFILSSKKLLLSDSGFYLCAWTERELSDTQYFGPGTRLTVL.

The V and J genes are TRBV2 and TRBJ2-5; 12 bases fit TRBD2. The CDR3 consists of 15 residues. After removal of 8 bases from V and 2 bases from J, the junction contained 6 bases not matched to a gene. Germline V lookup: CDR1 SNHLY, CDR2 FYNNEI. The CDR3: CASVSGLAGQETQYF. The CDR3 DNA reads as TGTGCCAGCGTCTCGGGACTAGCGGGTCAAGAGACCCAGTACTTC.

V usage is TRBV9 and J usage is TRBJ1-6; TRBD1 matches 11 bases. The J segment lost 9 bases and the V segment lost 4 bases, leaving 6 bases of the junction unmatched. Germline values: CDR1 SGDLS, CDR2 YYNGEE. CDR3 length: 15 amino acids. The chain's CDR3 is CASSPGQGAGSPLHF. In DNA form, the CDR3 reads TGTGCCAGCAGCCCAGGACAGGGGGCGGGTTCACCCCTCCACTTT.

The chain has TRBV27 and TRBJ2-7; the D gene is possibly TRBD1 (5 bases). Germline-derived CDR1 and CDR2 are MNHEY and SMNVEV (reference sequence). V lost 5 bases, J lost 4 bases, and 12 bases lay in between. The CDR3 covers 13 residues. The CDR3, as DNA: TGTGCCAGCAGTCCAAACTCAGGGTACGAGCAGTACTTC. This gives the protein CASSPNSGYEQYF.

This chain connects TRBV29-1 to TRBJ2-1; 11 bases map to TRBD2. With 0 bases clipped from V and 8 bases from J, the junction kept 9 bases outside the gene matches. The CDR3 runs to 16 residues. The germline V gene encodes CDR1 SQVTM and CDR2 ANQGSEA. CDR3 DNA sequence: TGCAGCGTTGAAGATTTAGCGGGAGGGCGATACGATGAGCAGTTCTTC. This codes for CSVEDLAGGRYDEQFF.

V gene TRBV10-2 combines with J gene TRBJ2-3; a possible D gene is TRBD2 (5 bases). Trimming took 0 bases from V and 1 from J, leaving 5 bases between them. CDR1 WSHSY and CDR2 SAAADI come from the germline V gene. This CDR3 spans 14 amino acids. The CDR3 region is CASSESEGTDTQYF. CDR3 bases: TGCGCCAGCAGTGAGTCGGAGGGCACAGATACGCAGTATTTT.

The chain combines TRBV19 with TRBJ1-4, with 10 bases that match TRBD1. Germline CDR1 is LNHDA and CDR2 is SQIVND (reference sequence). The CDR3 length is 14 residues. The V segment lost 4 bases and the J segment 8 bases; nucleotides outside the gene matches: 4. The CDR3 sequence is CASSTGTGVEKLFF. CDR3 nucleotide sequence: TGTGCCAGTAGTACCGGGACAGGGGTCGAAAAACTGTTTTTT.

The gene calls are TRBV9 and TRBJ1-6; 8 positions agree with TRBD1. CDR1 is SGDLS, CDR2 YYNGEE, per germline. The V and J ends lost 0 bases and 10 bases, in that order; junction bases with no gene match: 3. The CDR3 is made up of 14 amino acids. CDR3 sequence reads: CASSVGDRRSPLHF. CDR3 DNA: TGTGCCAGCAGCGTAGGGGACAGGCGGTCACCCCTCCACTTT.

The chain is built from TRBV4-1 and TRBJ2-7; 7 bases match TRBD2. The CDR3 is made up of 15 amino acids. CDR1 and CDR2 (germline): MGHRA, YSYEKL. The J segment lost 6 bases and the V segment lost 4 bases, leaving 12 bases of the junction unmatched. The CDR3 loop reads CASSLGLGDSTEQYF. The CDR3 DNA reads TGCGCCAGCAGCCTCGGACTAGGAGACTCCACCGAGCAGTACTTC.

The V and J genes are TRBV6-6 and TRBJ2-5, with D possibly being TRBD1 (5 bases). The V and J ends lost 4 bases and 5 bases respectively, with 11 bases between them. Germline lookup yields CDR1 MNHNY and CDR2 SVGAGI (reference sequence). This CDR3 comprises 13 residues. The DNA for the CDR3 is TGTGCCAGCAGTTCCAGGGTCGAGGAGACCCAGTACTTC. Its translation is CASSSRVEETQYF.

This sequence joins TRBV6-5 and TRBJ2-3; 8 bases map to TRBD1. V was clipped by 0 bases and J by 3 bases; unmatched bases: 5. Germline values: CDR1 MNHEY, CDR2 SVGAGI. The CDR3 contains 16 residues. The CDR3 nucleotides are TGTGCCAGCAGTTACTCCTTGGACAGGGTTACAGATACGCAGTATTTT. Protein sequence: CASSYSLDRVTDTQYF.

The gene calls are TRBV21-1 and TRBJ1-1. TRBV21-1 counts as a pseudogene. The CDR3 covers 14 residues. CDR3 sequence: CASSSGTGNTEAFF. Written as DNA, the CDR3 is TGTGCCAGCAGCTCAGGGACGGGAAACACTGAAGCTTTCTTT.

CDR3 sequence reads: CASRTGEGETQYF. The CDR3 DNA reads TGTGCCAGCCGGACGGGGGAGGGAGAGACCCAGTACTTC. V is TRBV18 and J is TRBJ2-5, with 7 nucleotides matching TRBD2. V shed 8 bases, J shed 4 bases, and the junction held 7 bases outside the gene matches. Germline V gene data show CDR1 as KGHSH and CDR2 as LQKENI. The CDR3 consists of 13 residues. The full variable domain, in which reference TRBV18 and TRBJ2-5 provide the parts outside the CDR3, is NAGVMQNPRHLVRRRGQEARLRCSPMKGHSHVYWYRQLPEEGLKFMVYLQKENIIDESGMPKERFSAEFPKEGPSILRIQQVVRGDSAAYFCASRTGEGETQYFGPGTRLLVL.

V gene TRBV11-3 combines with J gene TRBJ2-7, with TRBD1 matching over 7 bases. V lost 1 base to trimming and J lost 0 bases; unmatched junction nucleotides: 9. The length of the CDR3 is 17 residues. Germline V gene lookup returns CDR1 SGHNT and CDR2 YENEEA. The CDR3 loop is CASSLGQGPGSSYEQYF. The DNA of the CDR3 is TGTGCCAGCAGCTTAGGACAGGGCCCGGGGAGCTCCTACGAGCAGTACTTC.

The genes are TRBV6-1 and TRBJ1-5; 10 nucleotides agree with TRBD1. The CDR3 runs 18 residues. Germline V gives CDR1 MNHNS, CDR2 SASEGT. The V gene end was trimmed by 3 bases and the J gene end by 2 bases; junction bases not matched to a gene: 10. The CDR3 sequence: CASSDGDRGWKGNQPQHF. CDR3 sequence (DNA): TGTGCCAGCAGTGACGGGGACAGGGGTTGGAAGGGCAATCAGCCCCAGCATTTT.

This chain connects TRBV7-8 to TRBJ2-7; 9 positions match TRBD2. CDR1 is SGHVS and CDR2 is FQNEAQ in the germline V gene. CDR3 length: 15 residues. Unmatched junction bases numbered 6, after V lost 0 bases and J lost 6 bases. This CDR3 is CASSLATSGWSEQYF. The CDR3 nucleotides read TGTGCCAGCAGCTTAGCTACTAGCGGGTGGTCCGAGCAGTACTTC.

The chain links TRBV5-6 to TRBJ2-7; D is ambiguous. The CDR3 consists of 14 residues. Germline loops: CDR1 SGHDT, CDR2 YYEEEE. V was pared by 0 bases and J by 5 bases, with 12 bases between. The CDR3 bases are TGTGCCAGCAGCTTGGCCAACAAACCTGACGAGCAGTACTTC. As protein: CASSLANKPDEQYF. The variable domain in full, completed from reference TRBV5-6 and TRBJ2-7, reads DAGVTQSPTHLIKTRGQQVTLRCSPKSGHDTVSWYQQALGQGPQFIFQYYEEEERQRGNFPDRFSGHQFPNYSSELNVNALLLGDSALYLCASSLANKPDEQYFGPGTRLTVT.

CDR3: CASSSQTDTYEQYF. As DNA, the CDR3 is TGTGCCAGCAGTTCCCAAACGGATACCTACGAGCAGTACTTC. The chain carries TRBV6-6 and TRBJ2-7, with D uncertain. Trimming stripped 4 bases from V and 2 bases from J, with 12 bases between. CDR1 is MNHNY and CDR2 is SVGAGI in the germline V gene (reference sequence). The CDR3 extends over 14 amino acids.

Sample share makes this clone medium-sized. This chain connects TRBV5-1 to TRBJ1-2; 10 bases map to TRBD1. The germline V gene has CDR1 SGHRS and CDR2 YFSETQ. The J segment lost 2 bases and the V segment lost 2 bases, leaving 6 bases of the junction unmatched. CDR3 length: 16 residues. The DNA of the CDR3 is TGCGCCAGCAGCTTTCCCCGACAGGGGGCGAACTATGGCTACACCTTC. This codes for CASSFPRQGANYGYTF.

The chain uses TRBV7-9 and TRBJ2-1, with a weak D call TRBD2 (5 bases). V lost 8 bases and J 7 bases, leaving 12 bases between the germline ends. The germline CDR1 and CDR2 sequences are SEHNR and FQNEAQ (reference sequence). The CDR3 sequence is 12 residues long. The DNA of the CDR3 is TGTGCCAGCCAGGCGGGCTTAAATGAGCAGTTCTTC. It yields the protein CASQAGLNEQFF.